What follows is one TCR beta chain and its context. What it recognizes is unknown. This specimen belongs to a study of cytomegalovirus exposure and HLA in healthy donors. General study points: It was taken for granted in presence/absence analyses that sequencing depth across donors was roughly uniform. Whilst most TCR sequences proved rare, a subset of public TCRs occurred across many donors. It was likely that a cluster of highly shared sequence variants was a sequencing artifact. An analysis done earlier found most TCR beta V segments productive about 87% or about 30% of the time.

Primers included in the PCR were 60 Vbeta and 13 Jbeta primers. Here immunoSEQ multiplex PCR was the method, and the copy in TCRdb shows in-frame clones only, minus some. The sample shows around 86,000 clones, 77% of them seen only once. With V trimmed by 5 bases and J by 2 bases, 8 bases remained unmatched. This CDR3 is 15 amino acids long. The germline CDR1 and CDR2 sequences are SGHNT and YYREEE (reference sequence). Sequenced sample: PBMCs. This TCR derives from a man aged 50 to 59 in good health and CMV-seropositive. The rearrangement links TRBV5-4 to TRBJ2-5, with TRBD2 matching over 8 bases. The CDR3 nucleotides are TGTGCCAGCAGTTTCAGCGGGGGCAGACAAGAGACCCAGTACTTC. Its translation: CASSFSGGRQETQYF.